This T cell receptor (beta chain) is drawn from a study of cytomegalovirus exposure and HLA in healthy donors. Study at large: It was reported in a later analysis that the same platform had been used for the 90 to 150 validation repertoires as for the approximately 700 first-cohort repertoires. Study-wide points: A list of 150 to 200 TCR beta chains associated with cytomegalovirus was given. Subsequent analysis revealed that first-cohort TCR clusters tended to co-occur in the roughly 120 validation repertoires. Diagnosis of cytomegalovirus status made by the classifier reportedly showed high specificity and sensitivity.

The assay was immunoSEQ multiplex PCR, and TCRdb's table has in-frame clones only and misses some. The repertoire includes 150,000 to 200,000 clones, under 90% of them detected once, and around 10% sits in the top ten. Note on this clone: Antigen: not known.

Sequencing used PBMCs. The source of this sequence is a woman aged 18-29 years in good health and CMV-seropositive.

CDR3 sequence (DNA): TGTGCCTGGAGTCCGACCCACAGGGGTTACACTGAAGCTTTCTTT. This encodes CAWSPTHRGYTEAFF. This chain connects TRBV30 to TRBJ1-1, with 7 nucleotides matching TRBD1. The CDR3 spans 15 residues. J was trimmed by 3 bases and V by 2 bases; bases with no gene match: 9. Germline V gene sequence: CDR1 GTSNPN, CDR2 SVGIG (reference sequence).